These T cell receptor beta chains were read from a single sample in a study of blood T cell repertoires in COVID-19. Sequenced by immunoSEQ multiplex PCR; TCRdb stores in-frame clones only, minus some. This table has 200,000 to 300,000 clones, 84% appearing once. Sequences were obtained from peripheral blood. Receptor source: a man aged 40-55 years who had recovered from COVID-19. Each CDR3 is given without its conserved first and last residue.

TRBJ1-2 TRBV18 ASSEGQGANYGYT
TRBJ2-1 TRBV19 ASTLSGSPYNEQF
TRBJ2-7 TRBV4-1 ASSQRWESFYEQY
TRBJ2-7 TRBV5-4 ASSLDRGSYEQY
TRBJ1-3 TRBV7-2 ASSSEGGNTIY
TRBJ2-2 TRBV6-2/TRBV6-3 ASSYSRTTNTGELF
TRBJ2-1 TRBV3-1/TRBV3-2 ASSQGAGVSYNEQF
TRBJ2-7 TRBV7-9 ASSLAGRGDGSYEQY
TRBJ2-3 TRBV4-1 ASSQQTRGGDTQY
TRBJ2-1 TRBV12-5 ASGYYLAGKYEQF
TRBJ1-6 TRBV6-5 ASSPSSSYNSPLH
TRBJ2-3 TRBV5-1 ASSLGDREADTQY
TRBJ1-3 TRBV7-2 ASSLVLPGGGNTIY
TRBJ1-2 TRBV6-5 ASTPWPANYGYT
TRBJ1-2 TRBV27 ASSFGQGAYGYT
TRBJ1-2 TRBV7-9 ASSPKQRTSNYGYT
TRBJ2-7 TRBV5-1 ASSLDGTSGTYEQY
TRBJ2-2 TRBV3-1/TRBV3-2 ASSQDWRATGELF
TRBJ2-7 TRBV6-2/TRBV6-3 ASSYDTRGSYEQY
TRBJ2-3 TRBV7-6 ASSLTAGVGDTQY
TRBJ1-2 TRBV20-1 SARTVYGYT
TRBJ1-5 TRBV10-3 AISENGQGSNQPQH
TRBJ1-1 TRBV3-1/TRBV3-2 ASSQRGIGEAF
TRBJ2-3 TRBV3-1/TRBV3-2 ASSPSQWEGRGTDTQY
TRBJ2-7 TRBV4-1 ASSQGTSGAPYEQY
TRBJ1-1 TRBV6-5 ASGRANTEAF
TRBJ2-4 TRBV11-3 ASSLGTGVNIQY
TRBJ2-2 TRBV6-5 ASMGASNTGELF
TRBJ1-2 TRBV5-5 ASSLSRLDGYT
TRBJ2-3 TRBV30 AWANLRADTQY
TRBJ2-4 TRBV29-1 SVGVIGTGLNIQY
TRBJ2-1 TRBV10-3 AIREPFQGRANEQF
TRBJ2-1 TRBV7-6 ASSLGVGQSSYNEQF
TRBJ1-2 TRBV19 ASSMPTGQGRAWGYT
TRBJ1-6 TRBV12-3/TRBV12-4 ASSFRNSPLH
TRBJ2-5 TRBV27 ASSSLTSKETQY
TRBJ2-7 TRBV12-5 ASLEGYEQY
TRBJ2-3 TRBV18 ASSPPLYRRDSQDTQY
TRBJ2-3 TRBV7-2 ASSSPRLRGGRYDTQY
TRBJ2-3 TRBV7-2 ASSLSGLGAGDTQY
TRBJ1-1 TRBV7-2 ASSLAPGMNTEAF
TRBJ1-1 TRBV6-2/TRBV6-3 ASSRGHPNTEAF
TRBJ1-2 TRBV19 ASSIDRRENGYT
TRBJ2-2 TRBV11-2 ASSLFSRTSKTGELF